Below, 29 T cell receptor beta chains from the same sample are listed, as sequenced in a study of T-cell memory formation after mild COVID-19. MiXCR was run by TCRdb on the 5' RACE reads, yielding one entry per CDR3 protein. The sample has roughly 450,000 distinct CDR3 sequences; over 15% are singletons. Specimen: PBMCs or a T cell subset sorted from them (not recorded which). These receptors all come from an adult woman who had mild COVID-19 (a few samples of this study predate the infection). Cell type and time point are not known.

There are many counts of this clonotype. The J gene is TRBJ2-5, the V gene TRBV5-6, with D tentatively TRBD2 (5 bases). With 0 bases removed from V and 2 bases from J, the gap between germline ends came to 11 bases. The V gene's germline CDR1 is SGHDT and CDR2 YYEEEE. CDR3 size: 15 residues. The CDR3 region has the DNA TGTGCCAGCAGCTTGGCACCGACGGGACAAGAGACCCAGTACTTC. Amino acids: CASSLAPTGQETQYF.

The CDR3 sequence: CASSLSLNGYTF. CDR3 nucleotides: TGTGCCAGCAGTTTATCACTGAATGGCTACACCTTC. The chain uses TRBV12-3 or TRBV12-4 and TRBJ1-2; D unresolved. CDR3 length equals 12 residues. Trimming took off 2 bases at V and 6 bases at J, with 7 bases between the two ends.

This clonotype was seen more than once but under ten times. This chain joins TRBV29-1 and TRBJ2-3; tentatively, D is TRBD1 (6 bases). The germline V gene encodes CDR1 SQVTM and CDR2 ANQGSEA. Trimming took off 6 bases at V and 0 bases at J, with 10 bases between the two ends. The CDR3 loop spans 13 amino acids. The CDR3 region is CSVVGQSTDTQYF. The CDR3, as DNA: TGCAGCGTAGTTGGACAGAGCACAGATACGCAGTATTTT.

V gene TRBV5-1 combines with J gene TRBJ2-7; D is possibly TRBD1 (5 bases). The V gene's germline CDR1 is SGHRS and CDR2 YFSETQ. V lost 3 bases, J lost 1 base, and 11 bases lay in between. The CDR3 sequence is 14 residues long. The CDR3 protein is CASSYLTDSYEQYF. DNA of the CDR3: TGCGCCAGCAGCTACCTGACAGATTCCTACGAGCAGTACTTC.

This clonotype was detected a few times. The rearrangement joins TRBV6-2 or TRBV6-3 to TRBJ2-1; 10 bases align to TRBD2. The CDR3 spans 15 residues. Germline trimming cut 6 bases from V and 7 bases from J; bases unmatched to any gene: 9. CDR1 MNHEY and CDR2 SVGEGT come from the germline V gene. CDR3 amino acids: CASRPPGLANNEQFF. The CDR3 DNA is TGTGCCAGCAGACCCCCGGGACTAGCGAATAATGAGCAGTTCTTC.

The rearrangement joins TRBV6-2 or TRBV6-3 to TRBJ2-2, with D possibly being TRBD2 (6 bases). The CDR3 spans 18 residues. V was pared by 2 bases and J by 1 base, with 17 bases between. Germline CDR1 MNHEY, CDR2 SVGEGT. The CDR3 sequence: CASSYVVGLPLNTGELFF. In nucleotides, the CDR3 is TGTGCCAGCAGTTACGTCGTCGGACTACCCTTGAACACCGGGGAGCTGTTTTTT.

To note about this clonotype: Sequence at one end of the junction differs from germline and may be a read error. V usage is TRBV5-1 and J usage is TRBJ2-5, with D perhaps TRBD2 (6 bases). This CDR3 has 13 residues. Per germline, CDR1 SGHRS and CDR2 YFSETQ. CDR3 amino acids: CASSLGGVEIQYF. CDR3 bases: TGCGCCAGCAGCTTGGGCGGGGTTGAGATCCAGTACTTC.

V usage is TRBV5-1 and J usage is TRBJ2-2; 10 bases align to TRBD1. V shed 3 bases, J shed 4 bases, and the junction held 6 bases outside the gene matches. The CDR3 sequence is 16 residues long. CDR1 and CDR2 (germline): SGHRS, YFSETQ. CDR3 amino acids: CASSSRQGAGTGELFF. CDR3 nucleotide sequence: TGCGCCAGCAGCTCGAGACAGGGGGCTGGCACCGGGGAGCTGTTTTTT.

The sample holds one count of this clonotype. The chain couples TRBV7-8 to TRBJ1-2; D unresolved. V was shortened by 2 bases and J by 4 bases, with 20 bases between the two germline ends. The CDR3 is made up of 17 amino acids. Germline-derived CDR1 and CDR2 are SGHVS and FQNEAQ. CDR3: CASSLKDPPSWRYGYTF. CDR3 sequence (DNA): TGTGCCAGCAGCTTAAAGGACCCTCCCTCATGGCGCTATGGCTACACCTTC.

The chain uses TRBV12-3 or TRBV12-4 and TRBJ1-2; D might be TRBD1 (6 bases). The CDR3 covers 13 residues. Trimming stripped 7 bases from V and 4 bases from J, with 13 bases between. CDR3 sequence reads: CASTEDSGYGYTF. In DNA form, the CDR3 reads TGTGCCAGCACCGAGGACAGCGGCTATGGCTACACCTTC.

In its sample, this clonotype was seen a few times. The chain links TRBV12-3 or TRBV12-4 to TRBJ2-2; D not resolved. The CDR3 is 13 amino acids. V gave up 0 bases and J gave up 6 bases, with 5 bases separating them. In DNA, the CDR3 is TGTGCCAGCAGTTTAGCTTGGTCCGGGGAGCTGTTTTTT. Amino acid sequence: CASSLAWSGELFF.

In its sample, this clonotype was seen a few times. This rearrangement joins TRBV6-1 to TRBJ2-3; the D is unclear. The CDR3 loop spans 13 amino acids. Germline V lookup: CDR1 MNHNS, CDR2 SASEGT. The V end lost 2 bases, the J end lost 4 bases, and 7 bases lay between the germline ends. The CDR3 DNA is TGTGCCAGCAGTGAACCAGGCCCAGATACGCAGTATTTT. This codes for CASSEPGPDTQYF.

This clonotype was found a few times. The gene calls are TRBV29-1 and TRBJ2-1; D tentatively fits TRBD1 or TRBD2 (6 bases each). CDR3 length equals 14 residues. Trimming took 7 bases from V and 8 from J, leaving 21 bases between them. Germline loops: CDR1 SQVTM, CDR2 ANQGSEA. The CDR3 nucleotides are TGCAGCGGCAGGGGACTTGGGGTTTCGGATGAGCAGTTCTTC. Translating gives CSGRGLGVSDEQFF.

This clonotype was counted between two and nine times. The rearrangement uses TRBV14 and TRBJ2-1, with 8 bases fitting TRBD2. Unmatched junction bases numbered 11, after V lost 1 base and J lost 0 bases. The germline gives CDR1 SGHDN, CDR2 FVKESK. The CDR3 covers 19 residues. The CDR3 DNA is TGTGCCAGCAGCCAAGCGGGCACCCCGGGAGGGTCCTCCTACAATGAGCAGTTCTTC. It is translated as CASSQAGTPGGSSYNEQFF.

This clonotype was seen at least ten times. V and J are TRBV3-1 and TRBJ2-7; 10 nucleotides match TRBD1. The CDR3 totals 15 residues. V shed 5 bases and J 0 bases; nucleotides not matched to a gene: 4. Germline-derived CDR1 and CDR2 are LGHDT and YNNKEL (reference sequence). The CDR3 DNA reads as TGTGCCAGCAGCAGACGGGACAGGGGCTCCTACGAGCAGTACTTC. This sequence encodes CASSRRDRGSYEQYF.

The V call is TRBV7-9, the J call TRBJ2-7; D may match TRBD1 or TRBD2 (5 bases each). Trimming removed 4 bases from V and 3 bases from J, with 22 bases in between. From germline, CDR1 is SEHNR and CDR2 FQNEAQ (reference sequence). This CDR3 comprises 17 residues. The CDR3 DNA reads as TGTGCCAGCAGCTCAACGGAAGGGACGGTTCCCCACTACGAGCAGTACTTC. It codes for CASSSTEGTVPHYEQYF.

This clonotype showed up many times. The CDR3 loop reads CASSQDVAGGLGAQYF. The CDR3 region has the DNA TGCGCCAGCAGCCAAGATGTAGCGGGGGGGCTTGGGGCCCAGTACTTC. The V call is TRBV4-1, the J call TRBJ2-5, with 11 bases lining up with TRBD2. Trimming at V came to 0 bases and at J to 9 bases, leaving 9 bases not matched to a gene. The CDR3 extends over 16 amino acids. CDR1 is MGHRA and CDR2 is YSYEKL in the germline V gene.

The chain is built from TRBV6-2 or TRBV6-3 and TRBJ2-5, with 8 nucleotides matching TRBD1. The CDR3 has 14 residues. Germline V lookup: CDR1 MNHEY, CDR2 SVGEGT. The ends lost 9 bases at V and 3 bases at J; junction bases unmatched: 9. As DNA, the CDR3 is TGTGCCAGACAACGGACAGGGAAAGAAGAGACCCAGTACTTC. This sequence encodes CARQRTGKEETQYF.

The rearrangement links TRBV6-6 to TRBJ2-3; perhaps TRBD1 as D (5 bases). Per germline, CDR1 MNHNY and CDR2 SVGAGI (reference sequence). CDR3 length: 18 residues. Trimming took off 2 bases at V and 3 bases at J, with 21 bases between the two ends. The DNA of the CDR3 is TGTGCCAGCAGTTACCCCTGGGGCTCTAGGGCCGGGACAGATACGCAGTATTTT. Translating it yields CASSYPWGSRAGTDTQYF.

This clonotype has only a few counts. CDR3 sequence reads: CASSLAFSGGAIYEQFF. The CDR3, as DNA: TGTGCCAGCAGCTTAGCCTTTAGCGGGGGGGCAATCTATGAGCAGTTCTTC. V gene TRBV11-1 combines with J gene TRBJ2-1; 11 bases align to TRBD2. The CDR3 consists of 17 residues. With 0 bases clipped from V and 8 bases from J, the junction kept 9 bases outside the gene matches. Per the germline V gene, CDR1 is SGHAT and CDR2 is FQDESV (reference sequence). The full variable domain, in which reference TRBV11-1 and TRBJ2-1 provide the parts outside the CDR3, is EAEVAQSPRYKITEKSQAVAFWCDPISGHATLYWYRQILGQGPELLVQFQDESVVDDSQLPKDRFSAERLKGVDSTLKIQPAELGDSAMYLCASSLAFSGGAIYEQFFGPGTRLTVL.

This clonotype was found a few times. The CDR3 protein is CASSYSPYEQYF. CDR3 sequence (DNA): TGTGCCAGCAGTTACTCACCCTACGAGCAGTACTTC. The chain has TRBV6-5 and TRBJ2-7; D gene ambiguous. The CDR3 has 12 amino acids. The germline V gene encodes CDR1 MNHEY and CDR2 SVGAGI. The germline V and J ends were trimmed by 0 bases and 2 bases, with 2 bases remaining between them.

This clonotype came up many times. The chain recombines TRBV24-1 with TRBJ2-3; a weak D match, TRBD2 (7 bases). V lost 3 bases and J lost 0, with 12 bases in between. The germline gives CDR1 KGHDR, CDR2 SFDVKD. This CDR3 is 16 amino acids long. CDR3 protein: CATSDRGRGSTDTQYF. The CDR3 region has the DNA TGTGCCACCAGTGATCGAGGGAGGGGGAGCACAGATACGCAGTATTTT.

This clonotype appeared a few times. V is TRBV12-5 and J is TRBJ2-7; D is unclear. CDR1 and CDR2 from the germline V gene are LGHNT and FRNRAP. V lost 0 bases, J lost 5 bases, and 8 bases lay in between. The CDR3 spans 13 residues. The CDR3 sequence is CASGLVIGNEQYF. CDR3 sequence (DNA): TGTGCTAGTGGTTTGGTAATAGGGAACGAGCAGTACTTC.

This clonotype was recorded once. An end of the junction does not agree with germline; a read error may underlie this. The chain couples TRBV3-1 to TRBJ1-1; D is possibly TRBD1 (5 bases). Germline CDR1 reads LGHDT; CDR2 reads YNNKEL (reference sequence). The CDR3 totals 17 residues. The CDR3 DNA is TGTGCCAGCACCCAAGGGGAGAGGGGCGACCTGAACACTGAAGCTTTCTTT. Residues: CASTQGERGDLNTEAFF.

V usage is TRBV10-3 and J usage is TRBJ2-7; no clear D. CDR1 is ENHRY, CDR2 SYGVKD, per germline. Trimming took 4 bases from V and 5 from J, leaving 6 bases between them. The CDR3 has 11 amino acids. The CDR3 sequence is CAISVTNEQYF. CDR3 coding DNA: TGTGCCATCAGTGTGACAAACGAGCAGTACTTC.

This clonotype was found many times. The chain recombines TRBV7-9 with TRBJ1-3, with D possibly being TRBD1 (6 bases). V shed 5 bases and J shed 7 bases, with 18 bases lying between them. This CDR3 spans 15 amino acids. From germline, CDR1 is SEHNR and CDR2 FQNEAQ (reference sequence). DNA for the CDR3: TGTGCCAGCAGCGCTGATACCGGGACAACGAACACCATATATTTT. Translation: CASSADTGTTNTIYF.

This clonotype came up a few times. The chain couples TRBV20-1 to TRBJ2-1; 11 nucleotides agree with TRBD2. Germline V CDR1 and CDR2: DFQATT, SNEGSKA (reference sequence). V shed 6 bases, J shed 5 bases, and the junction held 6 bases outside the gene matches. The CDR3 is 14 residues long. CDR3 sequence: CSAPPGLADNEQFF. The CDR3 DNA sequence: TGCAGTGCCCCCCCGGGACTAGCGGACAATGAGCAGTTCTTC.

In nucleotides, the CDR3 is TGTGCCAGCAGCTCGCGTCCGGGACAGGCCTCTGGCTACACCTTC. Its protein product is CASSSRPGQASGYTF. The chain combines TRBV7-9 with TRBJ1-2, with 8 bases that match TRBD1. The CDR3 length is 15 residues. V was clipped by 4 bases and J by 7 bases; unmatched bases: 11. The V gene's germline CDR1 is SEHNR and CDR2 FQNEAQ (reference sequence).

Turning to this clonotype: Lacking the conserved final phenylalanine or tryptophan, this CDR3 likely reflects a read error. The CDR3 reads CASSLAYNSYEQYS. The DNA for the CDR3 is TGTGCCAGCAGCTTAGCGTACAACTCCTACGAGCAGTACTCC. The chain couples TRBV7-9 to TRBJ2-7; D is unclear. The CDR3 is 14 residues long. Trimming removed 0 bases at V and 0 bases at J, with 6 bases between. From germline, CDR1 is SEHNR and CDR2 FQNEAQ (reference sequence).